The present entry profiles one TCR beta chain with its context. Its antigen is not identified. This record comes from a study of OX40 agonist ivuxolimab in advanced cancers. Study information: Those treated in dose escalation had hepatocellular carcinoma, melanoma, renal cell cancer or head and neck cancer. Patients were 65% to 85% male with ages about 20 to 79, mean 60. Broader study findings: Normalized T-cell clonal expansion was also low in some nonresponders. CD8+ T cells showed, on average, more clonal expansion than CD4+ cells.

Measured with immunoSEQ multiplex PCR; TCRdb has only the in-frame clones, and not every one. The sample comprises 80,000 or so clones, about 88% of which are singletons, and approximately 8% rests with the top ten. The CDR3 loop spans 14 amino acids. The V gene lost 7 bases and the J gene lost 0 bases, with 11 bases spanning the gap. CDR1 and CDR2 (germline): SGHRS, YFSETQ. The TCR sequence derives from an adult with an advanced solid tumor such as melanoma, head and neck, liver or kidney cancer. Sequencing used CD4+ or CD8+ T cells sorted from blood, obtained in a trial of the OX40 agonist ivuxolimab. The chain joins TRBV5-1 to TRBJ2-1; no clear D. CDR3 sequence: CASAPDSSYNEQFF. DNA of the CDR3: TGCGCCAGCGCTCCTGATAGCTCCTACAATGAGCAGTTCTTC. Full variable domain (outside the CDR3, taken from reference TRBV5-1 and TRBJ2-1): KAGVTQTPRYLIKTRGQQVTLSCSPISGHRSVSWYQQTPGQGLQFLFEYFSETQRNKGNFPGRFSGRQFSNSRSEMNVSTLELGDSALYLCASAPDSSYNEQFFGPGTRLTVL.